Below are 3 T cell receptor beta chains sequenced from a single sample in a study of a mutant IDH1 vaccine in newly diagnosed glioma (TCRdb year 2021). To prepare the library, the immunoSEQ multiplex PCR assay was applied. TCRdb's version of the immuneACCESS table is confined to in-frame rearrangements and falls short of the full clone set. An unresolved V gene accounts for under half of the shortfall where checked; the remainder is of unknown origin. The sample records about 85,000 clones, about 90% of which are singletons. The ten largest clones take up 0.6% to 0.95% of the sample. This specimen's time point label, per the study, means: week 47, end of study. Every vaccine dose consisted of 300 ug of a 20-mer mutant IDH1 peptide in Montanide, administered subcutaneously together with topical imiquimod. No antigen has been identified for these receptors. The material sequenced was PBMCs, taken from a glioma patient whose treatment included an IDH1 peptide vaccine. The source of these receptors is a woman aged 50 to 60 with glioma.

The chain combines TRBV7-3 with TRBJ2-3, with 10 positions matching TRBD1. Germline V gives CDR1 SGHTA, CDR2 FQGTGA. This CDR3 region has 16 residues. V trimming: 5 bases; J trimming: 2 bases; junction bases outside the gene matches: 7. CDR3 in amino acids: CASSPGTGALTDTQYF. As DNA, the CDR3 is TGTGCCAGCAGCCCCGGGACAGGGGCCCTCACAGATACGCAGTATTTT.

This clone was detected once. V is TRBV11-2 and J is TRBJ1-1; 7 bases are shared with TRBD1. The CDR3 runs to 14 residues. The junction had 6 bases not matched to a gene; V was cut back by 4 bases and J by 4 bases. Germline V gene data show CDR1 as SGHAT and CDR2 as FQNNGV. The CDR3 sequence is CASSSQGVGTEAFF. CDR3 nucleotides: TGTGCCAGCAGCTCCCAGGGGGTAGGCACTGAAGCTTTCTTT.

The V call is TRBV15, the J call TRBJ1-5; unclear D gene. The germline V gene has CDR1 LNHNV and CDR2 YYDKDF (reference sequence). The CDR3 covers 13 residues. Trimming shortened V by 3 bases and J by 7 bases, and 10 bases separated the two germline ends. CDR3 residues: CATSSGSEQPQHF. CDR3 DNA sequence: TGTGCCACCAGCAGTGGAAGTGAACAGCCCCAGCATTTT.